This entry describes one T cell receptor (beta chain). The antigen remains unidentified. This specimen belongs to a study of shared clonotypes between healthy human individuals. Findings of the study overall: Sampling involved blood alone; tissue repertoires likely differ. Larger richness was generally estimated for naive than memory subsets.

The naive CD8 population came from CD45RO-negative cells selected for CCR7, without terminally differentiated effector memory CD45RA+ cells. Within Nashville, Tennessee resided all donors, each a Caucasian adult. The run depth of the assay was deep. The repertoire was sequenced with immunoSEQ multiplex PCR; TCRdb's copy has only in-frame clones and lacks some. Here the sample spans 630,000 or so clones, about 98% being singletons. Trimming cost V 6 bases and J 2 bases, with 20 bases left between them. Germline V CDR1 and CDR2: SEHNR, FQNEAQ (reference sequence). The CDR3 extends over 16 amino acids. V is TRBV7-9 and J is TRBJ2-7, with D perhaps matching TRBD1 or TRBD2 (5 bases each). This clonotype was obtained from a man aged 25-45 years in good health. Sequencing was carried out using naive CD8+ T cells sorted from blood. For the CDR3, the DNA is TGTGCCAGCAGATTCACAGAGGGGACGGAGACCTACGAGCAGTACTTC. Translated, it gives CASRFTEGTETYEQYF.